The sequence of this T cell receptor beta chain was determined in a study of shared clonotypes between healthy human individuals. CD45RO-negative cells were positively selected for CCR7, leaving out terminally differentiated effector memory CD45RA+ cells. About 200 ng DNA, tens of thousands of T cell genomes, went into each sorted-subset replicate PCR. Some clones are missing from TCRdb's copy, which holds only in-frame ones; the method was immunoSEQ multiplex PCR. The sample gives under 1 million clones, 96% of which show up once; less than 0.25% is in the top ten. Study results and caveats: Only blood was sampled; tissue repertoires likely differ. The naive CD4 repertoires of several donors were compared, and approximately 5% of clonotypes were shared. Larger richness was generally estimated for naive than memory subsets.

As concerns this clone: What it binds is not known.

The sequencing input was naive CD8+ T cells sorted from blood. The sequence came from a man aged 30 to 45 in good health.

The DNA for the CDR3 is TGTGCCAGCAGCTTACACAACTCCTACGAGCAGTACTTC. It codes for CASSLHNSYEQYF. The chain couples TRBV11-2 to TRBJ2-7; D call uncertain. The CDR3 is 13 residues long. V gave up 2 bases and J gave up 0 bases, with 5 bases separating them. Germline CDR1 reads SGHAT; CDR2 reads FQNNGV.